These 27 T cell receptor beta chains share one sample of origin, sequenced in a study of control samples from healthy donors and cancer patients. Using immunoSEQ multiplex PCR, the repertoire was profiled, and TCRdb retains in-frame clones only, with some absent. The data contain some 130,000 clones, about 92% of them singletons. Sequencing was performed on blood. These receptors were collected from a woman aged 50 to 65 in good health.

The CDR3 sequence: CASSLAGQGGMQPQHF. In DNA, the CDR3 is TGTGCCAGCAGTTTGGCGGGACAGGGGGGAATGCAGCCCCAGCATTTT. The chain links TRBV2 to TRBJ1-5, with 11 positions matching TRBD1. Germline CDR1 is SNHLY and CDR2 is FYNNEI. V lost 5 bases to trimming and J lost 7 bases; unmatched junction nucleotides: 10. The CDR3 totals 16 residues.

V is TRBV6-6 and J is TRBJ2-3; 12 bases are a match to TRBD1. The J segment lost 5 bases and the V segment lost 8 bases, leaving 8 bases of the junction unmatched. The CDR3 is 15 amino acids. The germline gives CDR1 MNHNY, CDR2 SVGAGI (reference sequence). The chain's CDR3 is CASATGQGAKDTQYF. In nucleotides, the CDR3 is TGTGCCAGCGCGACGGGACAGGGGGCGAAAGATACGCAGTATTTT.

This chain uses TRBV6-5 with TRBJ1-1; no clear D. Germline V CDR1 and CDR2: MNHEY, SVGAGI. The CDR3 is 12 amino acids. V lost 4 bases, J lost 4 bases, and 7 bases lay in between. The CDR3 bases are TGTGCCAGCAGTTTTCGGGGCACTGAAGCTTTCTTT. The encoded protein is CASSFRGTEAFF.

This chain joins TRBV6-6 and TRBJ2-7, with TRBD1 identical over 7 bases. This CDR3 is built from 14 residues. The J segment lost 6 bases and the V segment lost 6 bases, leaving 11 bases of the junction unmatched. From germline, CDR1 is MNHNY and CDR2 SVGAGI (reference sequence). The CDR3 nucleotides are TGTGCCAGCAGCCAAAGCGGACAGGCGACCGAGCAGTACTTC. This sequence encodes CASSQSGQATEQYF.

The genes are TRBV30 and TRBJ1-1, with 7 bases lining up with TRBD1. Germline loops: CDR1 GTSNPN, CDR2 SVGIG (reference sequence). The CDR3 spans 13 residues. V lost 3 bases to trimming and J lost 5 bases; unmatched junction nucleotides: 6. The CDR3 spells CAWRRQGETEAFF. The CDR3 DNA follows: TGTGCCTGGAGGAGGCAGGGGGAGACTGAAGCTTTCTTT.

The CDR3 region has the DNA TGTGCCAGCAGTGAAGCTGGGACAGGGACCGGCGGAAGAAACACCATATATTTT. It is translated as CASSEAGTGTGGRNTIYF. The rearrangement uses TRBV6-1 and TRBJ1-3; 9 nucleotides align to TRBD1. Germline CDR1 reads MNHNS; CDR2 reads SASEGT. The CDR3 runs to 18 residues. The V segment lost 0 bases and the J segment 5 bases; nucleotides outside the gene matches: 11.

CDR3 amino acids: CASSLDRISGNTIYF. The CDR3 nucleotides are TGTGCCAGCAGCCTGGACAGAATCTCTGGAAACACCATATATTTT. The chain is built from TRBV6-5 and TRBJ1-3, with D possibly matching TRBD1 (6 bases). This CDR3 is built from 15 residues. Germline V CDR1 and CDR2: MNHEY, SVGAGI. V was pared by 6 bases and J by 0 bases, with 12 bases between.

The rearrangement uses TRBV6-5 and TRBJ1-2; no firm D call. Trimming left V 4 bases short and J 5 bases short, with 14 bases between. CDR1 and CDR2 (germline): MNHEY, SVGAGI. The CDR3 runs 14 residues. The CDR3 spells CASSSFEVDYGYTF. CDR3 DNA sequence: TGTGCCAGCAGTTCTTTCGAGGTAGATTATGGCTACACCTTC.

V gene TRBV30 combines with J gene TRBJ2-1; a possible D gene is TRBD1 (5 bases). Per the germline V gene, CDR1 is GTSNPN and CDR2 is SVGIG (reference sequence). CDR3 length: 12 residues. Trimming left V 5 bases short and J 10 bases short, with 15 bases between. CDR3 sequence reads: CAWGHRSLEQFF. CDR3 nucleotides: TGTGCCTGGGGACACAGGTCACTCGAGCAGTTCTTC.

The chain has TRBV6-5 and TRBJ2-7; 10 positions match TRBD2. Trimming at V came to 6 bases and at J to 4 bases, leaving 3 bases not matched to a gene. CDR1 MNHEY and CDR2 SVGAGI come from the germline V gene. CDR3 length: 13 residues. The CDR3 sequence: CASRGTSEYEQYF. As DNA, the CDR3 is TGTGCCAGCAGAGGGACTAGCGAGTACGAGCAGTACTTC.

The gene calls are TRBV5-1 and TRBJ2-7, with TRBD1 matching over 8 bases. Germline trimming cut 4 bases from V and 0 bases from J; bases unmatched to any gene: 6. CDR1 is SGHRS, CDR2 YFSETQ, per germline. The CDR3 runs 15 residues. Written as DNA, the CDR3 is TGCGCCAGCAGCCCAGGGGGGACAGGCTCCTACGAGCAGTACTTC. It is translated as CASSPGGTGSYEQYF.

The chain couples TRBV18 to TRBJ2-1; TRBD2 matches at 11 bases. The germline V gene has CDR1 KGHSH and CDR2 LQKENI. CDR3 size: 16 residues. V trimming: 6 bases; J trimming: 4 bases; junction bases outside the gene matches: 8. CDR3 protein: CASSPTSGTYYNEQFF. CDR3 nucleotides: TGTGCCAGCTCGCCGACTAGCGGGACCTATTACAATGAGCAGTTCTTC. Full variable domain (outside the CDR3, taken from reference TRBV18 and TRBJ2-1): NAGVMQNPRHLVRRRGQEARLRCSPMKGHSHVYWYRQLPEEGLKFMVYLQKENIIDESGMPKERFSAEFPKEGPSILRIQQVVRGDSAAYFCASSPTSGTYYNEQFFGPGTRLTVL.

The chain joins TRBV27 to TRBJ1-1, with a tentative D call TRBD1 (6 bases). Per the germline V gene, CDR1 is MNHEY and CDR2 is SMNVEV (reference sequence). The CDR3 runs to 15 residues. V was clipped by 4 bases and J by 0 bases, with 12 bases between them. In DNA, the CDR3 is TGTGCCAGCAGTTCCCTGACAGGTATGAACACTGAAGCTTTCTTT. It yields the protein CASSSLTGMNTEAFF.

V is TRBV30 and J is TRBJ1-1; D is unresolved. Deletions cut 5 bases from V and 4 bases from J, with 14 bases between. The CDR3 is 13 amino acids. Germline V CDR1 and CDR2: GTSNPN, SVGIG (reference sequence). In DNA, the CDR3 is TGTGCCTGGTCAATCCAGGTGGGCACTGAAGCTTTCTTT. It translates to CAWSIQVGTEAFF. The full variable domain, its missing parts supplied by reference TRBV30 and TRBJ1-1, is SQTIHQWPATLVQPVGSPLSLECTVEGTSNPNLYWYRQAAGRGLQLLFYSVGIGQISSEVPQNLSASRPQDRQFILSSKKLLLSDSGFYLCAWSIQVGTEAFFGQGTRLTVV.

The genes are TRBV5-1 and TRBJ2-3; D may be TRBD1 (8 bases). Germline CDR1 SGHRS, CDR2 YFSETQ. Trimming shortened V by 0 bases and J by 4 bases, and 15 bases separated the two germline ends. There are 16 residues in the CDR3. This CDR3 reads CASSLERTGRADTQYF. CDR3 sequence (DNA): TGCGCCAGCAGCTTGGAGAGGACAGGGAGGGCAGATACGCAGTATTTT.

The rearrangement uses TRBV19 and TRBJ1-4; D might be TRBD1 (5 bases). CDR1 is LNHDA and CDR2 is SQIVND in the germline V gene (reference sequence). This CDR3 is built from 18 residues. V shed 5 bases and J shed 6 bases, with 25 bases lying between them. The CDR3 nucleotides are TGTGCCAGTAGTCTCAATCCGGGACCAGGAGGTGGTTATGAAAAACTGTTTTTT. This gives the protein CASSLNPGPGGGYEKLFF.

Only a few counts were recorded for this clone. The rearrangement uses TRBV4-1 and TRBJ1-2; no reliable D call. Germline V gene sequence: CDR1 MGHRA, CDR2 YSYEKL. The length of the CDR3 is 15 residues. The germline V and J ends were trimmed by 6 bases and 3 bases, with 17 bases remaining between them. The CDR3 spells CASSSPPTGDYGYTF. The CDR3 region has the DNA TGCGCCAGCAGTAGCCCCCCTACGGGTGACTATGGCTACACCTTC.

This chain uses TRBV19 with TRBJ2-2; the D gene is possibly TRBD2 (5 bases). CDR3 size: 12 residues. The germline CDR1 and CDR2 sequences are LNHDA and SQIVND (reference sequence). V lost 9 bases and J 6 bases, leaving 11 bases between the germline ends. In DNA, the CDR3 is TGTGCCAGCGCCTGGAGGCCCGGGGAGCTGTTTTTT. Amino acid sequence: CASAWRPGELFF. Variable domain in full (rest from reference TRBV19 and TRBJ2-2): DGGITQSPKYLFRKEGQNVTLSCEQNLNHDAMYWYRQDPGQGLRLIYYSQIVNDFQKGDIAEGYSVSREKKESFPLTVTSAQKNPTAFYLCASAWRPGELFFGEGSRLTVL.

The chain couples TRBV19 to TRBJ2-3; 8 nucleotides match TRBD1. CDR3 length: 15 amino acids. With V trimmed by 6 bases and J by 2 bases, 7 bases remained unmatched. CDR1 is LNHDA and CDR2 is SQIVND in the germline V gene (reference sequence). The CDR3 DNA sequence: TGTGCCAGTAGACGTTGGGGACAGGTCACAGATACGCAGTATTTT. Translated, it gives CASRRWGQVTDTQYF.

Points on this clone: One end of the junction fails to match germline, which may point to a read error. J is TRBJ2-2 and V is TRBV7-7, with no clear D. Germline values: CDR1 SSHAT, CDR2 FNYEAQ (reference sequence). The CDR3 totals 14 residues. CDR3 nucleotide sequence: TGTGCTAGCAGCCAACGCTTGGAGAGCGGGGAGCTGTTTTTT. Translation gives CASSQRLESGELFF.

The chain recombines TRBV11-2 with TRBJ1-3; D not certain. The CDR3 runs 14 residues. The germline V and J ends were trimmed by 4 bases and 0 bases, with 7 bases remaining between them. CDR1 SGHAT and CDR2 FQNNGV come from the germline V gene. The CDR3 loop is CASSSRISGNTIYF. The CDR3 DNA is TGTGCCAGCAGCTCCAGAATCTCTGGAAACACCATATATTTT.

Relative to its sample, this clone is medium-sized. This sequence joins TRBV5-1 and TRBJ1-1; D gene ambiguous. Looked up from germline, CDR1 is SGHRS and CDR2 is YFSETQ. Trimming stripped 0 bases from V and 0 bases from J, with 12 bases between. This CDR3 has 16 residues. The CDR3 loop reads CASSLAHLGLNTEAFF. The DNA of the CDR3 is TGCGCCAGCAGCTTGGCTCACCTGGGATTGAACACTGAAGCTTTCTTT.

This clone was seen a few times. The rearrangement uses TRBV29-1 and TRBJ1-1, with a weak D call TRBD1 (6 bases). Trimming shortened V by 0 bases and J by 7 bases, and 12 bases separated the two germline ends. CDR3 length: 13 residues. Looked up from germline, CDR1 is SQVTM and CDR2 is ANQGSEA. The CDR3 region is CSVEDTGFNEAFF. DNA for the CDR3: TGCAGCGTTGAAGATACAGGGTTTAATGAAGCTTTCTTT.

This chain uses TRBV10-3 with TRBJ1-2, with D perhaps TRBD1 (5 bases). Germline V gene lookup returns CDR1 ENHRY and CDR2 SYGVKD. The CDR3 runs 15 residues. V lost 4 bases and J 5 bases, leaving 17 bases between the germline ends. As DNA, the CDR3 is TGTGCCATCAGTGGGCCCGTTGTCGGGGCTTATGGCTACACCTTC. It is translated as CAISGPVVGAYGYTF.

The V gene is TRBV30, the J gene TRBJ1-4, with TRBD1 as a possible D gene (5 bases). The CDR3 extends over 11 amino acids. Germline V gene sequence: CDR1 GTSNPN, CDR2 SVGIG (reference sequence). The CDR3 DNA sequence: TGTGCTGGGAGAAGGGGAGAAAAACTGTTTTTT. Protein product: CAGRRGEKLFF.

The chain links TRBV5-8 to TRBJ1-1; D is uncertain. The CDR3 spans 16 residues. Per the germline V gene, CDR1 is SGHTS and CDR2 is YDEGEE. Trimming cost V 0 bases and J 4 bases, with 16 bases left between them. CDR3 loop: CASSLVPLRMGTEAFF. The CDR3 nucleotides read TGTGCCAGCAGCTTGGTCCCCCTGAGAATGGGCACTGAAGCTTTCTTT.

This chain connects TRBV19 to TRBJ2-7; D is possibly TRBD1 (5 bases). Trimming shortened V by 6 bases and J by 6 bases, and 18 bases separated the two germline ends. CDR1 LNHDA and CDR2 SQIVND come from the germline V gene (reference sequence). The CDR3 consists of 14 residues. CDR3 sequence: CASSRADKFGEQYF. The CDR3 DNA sequence: TGTGCCAGTAGCAGGGCCGACAAATTCGGCGAGCAGTACTTC.